A selection of T cell receptor beta chains follows, all from one sample in a study of blood T cells in healthy people across ages. TCRdb processed the 5' RACE reads anew with MiXCR; each CDR3 protein has one entry. The sample holds roughly 1.9 million distinct CDR3 sequences, more than 35% seen once. The specimen was blood. These receptors were collected from a human donor in good health. Both conserved end residues are part of each CDR3. D genes are given only for firm matches. The size of a clone is reported for some rows only, either as once, few or many, or as a class for expanded clones.

D gene,V gene,J gene,clone size,CDR3 DNA,CDR3 protein
TRBD2,TRBV7-2,TRBJ2-1,once,TGTGCCAGCAGACTAGCGGGGGGGGCCCTCTCCTACAATGAGCAGTTCTTC,CASRLAGGALSYNEQFF
TRBD1,TRBV20-1,TRBJ2-7,once,TGCAGTGCAGACGGGCAGGGGGCGTACGAGCAGTACTTC,CSADGQGAYEQYF
.,TRBV9,TRBJ1-1,few,TGTGCCAGCAGCCGATGGGGGGATTCGAACACTGAAGCTTTCTTT,CASSRWGDSNTEAFF
.,TRBV12-3/TRBV12-4,TRBJ1-2,.,TGTGCCAACGGGGGGGTTGGGTATGGCTACACCTTC,CANGGVGYGYTF
.,TRBV2,TRBJ2-5,few,TGTGCCAGCAGTCCCGGGGGGCCGGCCCAAGAGACCCAGTACTTC,CASSPGGPAQETQYF
TRBD2,TRBV7-6,TRBJ2-7,once,TGTGCCAGCAGCCCCCCAAGTAGCGGGGGCTCCCCCTACGAGCAGTACTTC,CASSPPSSGGSPYEQYF
.,TRBV7-9,TRBJ2-3,.,TGTGCCAGCAGCTTAGGACGCCCGGGTACGCAGTATTTT,CASSLGRPGTQYF
.,TRBV2,TRBJ1-1,once,TGTGCCAGCAGTGATCAGTGGGAGAACACTGAAGCTTTCTTT,CASSDQWENTEAFF
.,TRBV16,TRBJ1-2,.,TGTGCCAGCAGCCAATCCAGCTATGGCTACACCTTC,CASSQSSYGYTF
.,TRBV11-2,TRBJ2-2,few,TGTGCCAGCAGCCGGGGTTCTGGGGAGCTGTTTTTT,CASSRGSGELFF
.,TRBV2,TRBJ2-6,.,TGTGCCAGCAGTGAGAGCCAGGGACCTGGGGCCAACGTCCTGACTTTC,CASSESQGPGANVLTF
.,TRBV4-2,TRBJ1-5,.,TGTGCCAGCAGCCAAAACCCGGGGGCGGGTGATCAGCCCCAGCATTTT,CASSQNPGAGDQPQHF
.,TRBV7-2,TRBJ1-3,.,TGTGCCAGCAGCGTTGTTCCGGAACTCTCTGGAAACACCATATATTTT,CASSVVPELSGNTIYF
TRBD1,TRBV12-3/TRBV12-4,TRBJ2-5,few,TGTGCCAGCAGTTTGACAGGGGGTAGGGCGACCCAGTACTTC,CASSLTGGRATQYF
.,TRBV7-8,TRBJ1-2,few,TGTGCCAGCAGCTTACGGACCCCACAGTCGGTCCACCAGTATGGCTACACCTTC,CASSLRTPQSVHQYGYTF
TRBD2,TRBV12-3/TRBV12-4,TRBJ2-5,.,TGTGCCAGCAGTTCCCAGACTAGCGGGGGTAGGGAGACCCAGTACTTC,CASSSQTSGGRETQYF
.,TRBV29-1,TRBJ2-5,.,TGCAGCGTTGATCTTCACGGCGGACCGGCCCAGTACTTC,CSVDLHGGPAQYF
TRBD1,TRBV12-3/TRBV12-4,TRBJ1-2,.,TGTGCCAGCAGTTTCCCGGGACAGGGCTCCTATGGCTACACCTTC,CASSFPGQGSYGYTF
TRBD1,TRBV6-2/TRBV6-3,TRBJ1-2,.,TGTGCCAGCAGGTCCTATCCGGGACAGGGGGCTGTTCTCTATGGTTACACCTTC,CASRSYPGQGAVLYGYTF
TRBD1,TRBV12-3/TRBV12-4,TRBJ1-6,.,TGTGCCAGCAGCCCGACAGGGTATAATTCACCCCTCCACTTT,CASSPTGYNSPLHF
TRBD1,TRBV10-3,TRBJ1-2,few,TGTGCCATCAGCCGGGACAGGGTATTACCCAGCTATGGCTACACCTTC,CAISRDRVLPSYGYTF
.,TRBV5-8,TRBJ1-1,once,TGTGCCAGCAGCTGGGAAACAAAAGCTTTCTTT,CASSWETKAFF
.,TRBV2,TRBJ2-7,.,TGTGCCAGCAGTGAAGAAGCAGGGGTCGAGCAGTACTTC,CASSEEAGVEQYF
.,TRBV6-4,TRBJ2-3,few,TGTGCCAGCAGTGACTCGAGGACTACTATAGAAGATACGCAGTATTTT,CASSDSRTTIEDTQYF
TRBD2,TRBV20-1,TRBJ2-3,.,TGCAGTGCTAGAGATGCCGCTAGCGGGGGGGCAGCAGATACGCAGTATTTT,CSARDAASGGAADTQYF
.,TRBV3-1,TRBJ2-5,.,TGTGCCAGCAGCCAAGATTGGGCAACTAAAGAGACCCAGTACTTC,CASSQDWATKETQYF
.,TRBV20-1,TRBJ2-2,.,TGCAGTGCTAGGGCAGGGGCCACCGGGGAGCTGTTTTTT,CSARAGATGELFF
TRBD1,TRBV24-1,TRBJ2-6,.,TGTGCCACCAGTGATTCCGGGACAGGGGACGCTGGGGCCAACGTCCTGACTTTC,CATSDSGTGDAGANVLTF
.,TRBV27,TRBJ1-1,few,TGTGCCAGCAGATACGACAGCATGAACACTGAAGCTTTCTTT,CASRYDSMNTEAFF
.,TRBV20-1,TRBJ1-6,few,TGCAGTGCTAGAGACTCGAGCAGGGGCCGGTCCTATAATTCACCCCTCCACTTT,CSARDSSRGRSYNSPLHF
.,TRBV9,TRBJ1-2,few,TGTGCCAGCAGCGTGTCGGCAGGGGATGGCTACACCTTC,CASSVSAGDGYTF
.,TRBV5-1,TRBJ1-6,.,TGCGCCAGCAGCTTGGATTCTCCCCGGGGGGCCCTCCACTTT,CASSLDSPRGALHF
TRBD1,TRBV24-1,TRBJ2-1,few,TGTGCCACCAGTGATGTCGGGACAGGGGCCTACAATGAGCAGTTCTTC,CATSDVGTGAYNEQFF
TRBD1,TRBV28,TRBJ2-7,.,TGTGCCATCGGGACAGGGAGCGTCGAGCAGTACTTC,CAIGTGSVEQYF
.,TRBV5-1,TRBJ2-1,.,TGCGCCAGCAGCCAGAGGTTCCAGGATACACATGAGCAGTTCTTC,CASSQRFQDTHEQFF
TRBD2,TRBV15,TRBJ2-1,.,TGTGCCACCAGCAGAGGGACGGGGGGAAATGAGCAGTTCTTC,CATSRGTGGNEQFF
.,TRBV7-3,TRBJ2-2,.,TGTGCCAGCAGCTTAGGTCACGGAACCGGGGAGCTGTTTTTT,CASSLGHGTGELFF
.,TRBV4-2,TRBJ2-7,.,TGTGCCAGCAGCCAACCCGGGGATAGGTACGAGCAGTACTTC,CASSQPGDRYEQYF
.,TRBV18,TRBJ1-1,.,TGTGCCAGCTCACCGTGGTACGGGGGATCGAACACTGAAGCTTTCTTT,CASSPWYGGSNTEAFF
TRBD2,TRBV20-1,TRBJ2-3,many,TGCAGTGCTAGGCTAGCGGGAACAGATACGCAGTATTTT,CSARLAGTDTQYF
TRBD1,TRBV15,TRBJ1-2,few,TGTGCCACCAGCCCGGGACAGGGGTATGGCTACACCTTC,CATSPGQGYGYTF
.,TRBV7-9,TRBJ2-1,few,TGTGCCAGCAGCTACTATGGGGCTCTCTACAATGAGCAGTTCTTC,CASSYYGALYNEQFF
.,TRBV6-6,TRBJ2-2,.,TGTGCCAGCAGTGGGGCCTCCGGGGAGCTGTTTTTT,CASSGASGELFF
.,TRBV20-1,TRBJ2-5,.,TGCAGTGCTCCAACAGGGAGTAGAAAGACCCAGTACTTC,CSAPTGSRKTQYF
.,TRBV29-1,TRBJ1-2,few,TGCAGCGTTGATTGGGGGTCCAGGGGTGGCTACACCTTC,CSVDWGSRGGYTF
TRBD2,TRBV4-3,TRBJ2-5,.,TGCGCCAGCAGCCAAGATCAAAGCGGGGGTGAGACCCAGTACTTC,CASSQDQSGGETQYF
.,TRBV6-1,TRBJ1-1,few,TGTGCCAGCAGGATGAGAGCGAACACTGAAGCTTTCTTT,CASRMRANTEAFF
TRBD2,TRBV5-1,TRBJ2-1,.,TGCGCCAGCAGCCCGAGGGCTAGCGGCCTTCCCAATGAGCAGTTCTTC,CASSPRASGLPNEQFF
.,TRBV7-6,TRBJ2-7,many,TGTGCCAGCAGCTTAGGAGCCAGGGGAGGCTACGAGCAGTACTTC,CASSLGARGGYEQYF
TRBD1,TRBV4-3,TRBJ1-2,many,TGCGCCAGCAGCCAGGGGGACAGCAACTATGGCTACACCTTC,CASSQGDSNYGYTF
.,TRBV4-2,TRBJ1-2,few,TGTGCCAGCAGCCAAGCGGGACACCCCTATGGCTACACCTTC,CASSQAGHPYGYTF
TRBD1,TRBV4-2,TRBJ1-2,.,TGTGCCAGCAGCCAAGAAACGGGACAGGGGAAAGGCTACACCTTC,CASSQETGQGKGYTF
.,TRBV10-3,TRBJ2-1,few,TGTGCCATCAGTGAGTCGCGAGAGGTGAATGAGCAGTTCTTC,CAISESREVNEQFF
.,TRBV29-1,TRBJ2-3,few,TGCAGCGTTGACGGGCAGGCGCTCACAGATACGCAGTATTTT,CSVDGQALTDTQYF